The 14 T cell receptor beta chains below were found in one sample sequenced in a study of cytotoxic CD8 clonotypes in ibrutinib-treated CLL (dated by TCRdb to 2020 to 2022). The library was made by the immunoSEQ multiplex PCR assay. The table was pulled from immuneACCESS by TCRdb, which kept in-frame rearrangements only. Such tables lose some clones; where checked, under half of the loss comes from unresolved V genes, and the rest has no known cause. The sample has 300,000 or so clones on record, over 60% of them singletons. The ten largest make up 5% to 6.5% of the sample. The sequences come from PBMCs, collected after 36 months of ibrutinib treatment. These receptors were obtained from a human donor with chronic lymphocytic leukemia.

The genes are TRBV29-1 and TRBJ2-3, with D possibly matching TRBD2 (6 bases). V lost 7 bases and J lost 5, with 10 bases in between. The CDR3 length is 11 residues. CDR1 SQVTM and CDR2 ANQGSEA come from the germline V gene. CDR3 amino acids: CSGRLVDTQYF. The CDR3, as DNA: TGCAGCGGTAGACTAGTAGATACGCAGTATTTT.

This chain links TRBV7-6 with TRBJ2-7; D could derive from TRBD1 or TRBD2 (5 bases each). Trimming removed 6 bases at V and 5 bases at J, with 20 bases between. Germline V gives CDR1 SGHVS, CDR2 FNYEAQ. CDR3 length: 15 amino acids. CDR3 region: CASSQGVPGVDEQYF. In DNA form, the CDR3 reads TGTGCCAGCAGTCAAGGGGTCCCCGGGGTTGACGAGCAGTACTTC.

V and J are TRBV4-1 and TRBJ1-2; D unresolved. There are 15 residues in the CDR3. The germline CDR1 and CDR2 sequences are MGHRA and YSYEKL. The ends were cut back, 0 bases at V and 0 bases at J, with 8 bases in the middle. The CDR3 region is CASSQEPGTNYGYTF. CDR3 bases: TGCGCCAGCAGCCAAGAACCGGGGACTAACTATGGCTACACCTTC.

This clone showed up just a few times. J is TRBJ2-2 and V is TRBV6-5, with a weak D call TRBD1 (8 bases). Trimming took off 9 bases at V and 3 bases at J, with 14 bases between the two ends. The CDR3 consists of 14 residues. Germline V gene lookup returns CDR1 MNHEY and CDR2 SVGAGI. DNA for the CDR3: TGTGCCAGGGGACAGGCGGGGGACACCGGGGAGCTGTTTTTT. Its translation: CARGQAGDTGELFF.

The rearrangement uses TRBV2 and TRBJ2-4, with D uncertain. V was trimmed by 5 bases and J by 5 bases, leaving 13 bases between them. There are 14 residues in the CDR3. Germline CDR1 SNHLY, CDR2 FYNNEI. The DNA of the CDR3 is TGTGCCAGCAGTCCCCCGTTACGGCAAAACATTCAGTACTTC. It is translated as CASSPPLRQNIQYF. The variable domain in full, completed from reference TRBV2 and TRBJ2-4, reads EPEVTQTPSHQVTQMGQEVILRCVPISNHLYFYWYRQILGQKVEFLVSFYNNEISEKSEIFDDQFSVERPDGSNFTLKIRSTKLEDSAMYFCASSPPLRQNIQYFGAGTRLSVL.

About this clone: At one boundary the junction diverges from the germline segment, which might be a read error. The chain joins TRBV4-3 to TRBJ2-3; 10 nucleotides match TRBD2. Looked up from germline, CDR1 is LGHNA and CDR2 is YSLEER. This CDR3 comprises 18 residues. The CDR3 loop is CASSLDPAGGPRADKQYF. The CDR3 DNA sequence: TGCGCCAGCAGCCTCGATCCAGCGGGAGGGCCTAGGGCAGATAAGCAGTATTTT.

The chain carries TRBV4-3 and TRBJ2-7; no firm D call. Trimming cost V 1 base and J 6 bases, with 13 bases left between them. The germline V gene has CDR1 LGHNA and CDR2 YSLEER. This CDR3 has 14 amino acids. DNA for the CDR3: TGCGCCAGCAGCCAAGTCCGAGGTTTCACCGAGCAGTACTTC. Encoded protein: CASSQVRGFTEQYF.

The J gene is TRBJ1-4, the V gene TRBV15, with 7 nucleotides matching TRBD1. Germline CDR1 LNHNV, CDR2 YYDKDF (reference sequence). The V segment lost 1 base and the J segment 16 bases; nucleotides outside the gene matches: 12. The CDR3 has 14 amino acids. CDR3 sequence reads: CATSRATTGTTWFF. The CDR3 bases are TGTGCCACCAGCAGAGCGACGACAGGGACTACCTGGTTTTTT.

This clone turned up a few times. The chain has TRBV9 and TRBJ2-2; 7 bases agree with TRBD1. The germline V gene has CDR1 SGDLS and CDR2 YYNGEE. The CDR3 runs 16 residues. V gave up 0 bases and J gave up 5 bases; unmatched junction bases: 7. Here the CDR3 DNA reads TGTGCCAGCAGCGTAGGGTACAGGGGAAGGACCGGGGAGCTGTTTTTT. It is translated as CASSVGYRGRTGELFF.

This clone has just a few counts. CDR3 DNA: TGTGCCAGCAGCTCAGGGGAGCGACTGTTTTTT. Protein product: CASSSGERLFF. The chain employs TRBV7-8 and TRBJ1-4; possible D gene TRBD1, 6 bases. CDR3 size: 11 residues. Germline CDR1 and CDR2: SGHVS and FQNEAQ. V lost 4 bases and J 13 bases, leaving 10 bases between the germline ends.

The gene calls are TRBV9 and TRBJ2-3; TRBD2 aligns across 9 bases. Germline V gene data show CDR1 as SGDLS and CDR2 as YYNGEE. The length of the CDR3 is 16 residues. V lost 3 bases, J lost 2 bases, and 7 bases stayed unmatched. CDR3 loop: CASSDRLAAYTDTQYF. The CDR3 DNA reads TGTGCCAGCAGCGACCGACTAGCGGCGTACACAGATACGCAGTATTTT. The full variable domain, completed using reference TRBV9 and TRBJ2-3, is DSGVTQTPKHLITATGQRVTLRCSPRSGDLSVYWYQQSLDQGLQFLIQYYNGEERAKGNILERFSAQQFPDLHSELNLSSLELGDSALYFCASSDRLAAYTDTQYFGPGTRLTVL.

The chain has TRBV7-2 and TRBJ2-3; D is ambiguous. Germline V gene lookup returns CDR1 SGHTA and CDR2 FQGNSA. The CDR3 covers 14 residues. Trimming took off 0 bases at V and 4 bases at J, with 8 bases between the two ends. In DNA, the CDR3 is TGTGCCAGCAGCTTAGCTAGCTGGGCAGATACGCAGTATTTT. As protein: CASSLASWADTQYF.

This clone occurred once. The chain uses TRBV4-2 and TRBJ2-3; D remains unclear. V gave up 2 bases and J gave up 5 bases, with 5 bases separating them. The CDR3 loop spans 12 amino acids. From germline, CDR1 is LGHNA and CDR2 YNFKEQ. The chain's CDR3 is CASSQLVDTQYF. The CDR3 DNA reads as TGTGCCAGCAGCCAATTGGTAGATACGCAGTATTTT.

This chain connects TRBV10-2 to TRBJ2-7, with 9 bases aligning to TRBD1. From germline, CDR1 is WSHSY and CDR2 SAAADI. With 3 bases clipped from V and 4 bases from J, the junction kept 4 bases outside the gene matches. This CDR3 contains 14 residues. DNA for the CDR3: TGCGCCAGCAGTGAATGGGGGACAGGGTACGAGCAGTACTTC. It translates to CASSEWGTGYEQYF.